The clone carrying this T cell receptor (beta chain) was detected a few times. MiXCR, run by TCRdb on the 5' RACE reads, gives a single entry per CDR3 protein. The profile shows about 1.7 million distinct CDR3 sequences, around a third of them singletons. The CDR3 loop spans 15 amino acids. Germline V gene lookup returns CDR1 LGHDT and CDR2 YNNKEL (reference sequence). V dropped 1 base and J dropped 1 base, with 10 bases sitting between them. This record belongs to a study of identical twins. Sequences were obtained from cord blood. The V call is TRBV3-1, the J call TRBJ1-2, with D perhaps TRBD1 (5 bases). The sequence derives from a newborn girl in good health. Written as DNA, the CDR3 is TGTGCCAGCAGCCAAGCGGGGGGGAGTAACTATGGCTACACCTTC. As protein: CASSQAGGSNYGYTF.